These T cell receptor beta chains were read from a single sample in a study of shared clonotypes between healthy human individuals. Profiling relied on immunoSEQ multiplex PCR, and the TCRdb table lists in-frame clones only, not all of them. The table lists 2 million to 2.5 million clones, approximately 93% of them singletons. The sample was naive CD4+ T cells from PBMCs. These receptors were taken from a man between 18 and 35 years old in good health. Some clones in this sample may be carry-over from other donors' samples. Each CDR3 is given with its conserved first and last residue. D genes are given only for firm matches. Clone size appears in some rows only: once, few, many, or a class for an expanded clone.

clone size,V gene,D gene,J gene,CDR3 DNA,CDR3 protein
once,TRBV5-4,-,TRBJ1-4,TGTGCCAGCAGTGGTGGGGGTACTAATGAAAAACTGTTTTTT,CASSGGGTNEKLFF
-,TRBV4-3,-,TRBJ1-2,TGCGCCAGCAGCCAAGATGGGGCAGGGTTCTATGGCTACACCTTC,CASSQDGAGFYGYTF
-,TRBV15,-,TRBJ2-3,TGTGCCACCAGCAGAGGGATTAAAGATACGCAGTATTTT,CATSRGIKDTQYF
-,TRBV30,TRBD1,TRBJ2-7,TGTGCCTGGGGACCGGGACAGGGGGTCGAGCAGTACTTC,CAWGPGQGVEQYF
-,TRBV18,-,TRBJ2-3,TGTGCCAGCTCAGGAAAGGGATCTCACCCAGATACGCAGTATTTT,CASSGKGSHPDTQYF
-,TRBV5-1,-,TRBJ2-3,TGCGCCAGCAGCACAGCCCTGGACAGCACAGATACGCAGTATTTT,CASSTALDSTDTQYF
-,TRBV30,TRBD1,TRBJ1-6,TGTGCCTGGACCATGGACAGGGGGGGATCACCCCTCCACTTT,CAWTMDRGGSPLHF
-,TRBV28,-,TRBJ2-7,TGTGCCAGCAGTTTTGGGGGCCTGATGGGCTACGAGCAGTACTTC,CASSFGGLMGYEQYF
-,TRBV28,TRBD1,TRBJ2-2,TGTGCCAGCAGGTCAGACAGGGGAGGTTCAGGCGGGGAGCTGTTTTTT,CASRSDRGGSGGELFF
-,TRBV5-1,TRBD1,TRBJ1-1,TGCGCCAGCAGCCTCGACAGGGCCCCTCGACATTCCGAAGCTTTCTTT,CASSLDRAPRHSEAFF
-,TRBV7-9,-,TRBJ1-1,TGTGCCGGAGCAGGGGAGACTGAAGCTTTCTTT,CAGAGETEAFF
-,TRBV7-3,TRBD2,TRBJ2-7,TGTGCCAGCAGCCTGGTAGCGGGAGTGTCCTACGAGCAGTACTTC,CASSLVAGVSYEQYF
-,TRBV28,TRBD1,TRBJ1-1,TGTGCCAGCACCCGGGACAGGGGAATTGAAGCTTTCTTT,CASTRDRGIEAFF
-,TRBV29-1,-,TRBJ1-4,TGCAGCGTTGAAGTCATGACAACTAATGAAAAACTGTTTTTT,CSVEVMTTNEKLFF
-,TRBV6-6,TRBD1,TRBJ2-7,TGTGCCAGCAGTTACTCGAGGGACAGGGGTTATACCTACTTC,CASSYSRDRGYTYF
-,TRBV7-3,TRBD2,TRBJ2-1,TGTGCCAGCAGCTTAAGGGGACCGACTAGCGGGGCCAATGAGCAGTTCTTC,CASSLRGPTSGANEQFF
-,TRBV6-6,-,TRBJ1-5,TGTGCCAGCAGTTACCGGGACAATCAGCCCCAGCATTTT,CASSYRDNQPQHF
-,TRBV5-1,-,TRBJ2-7,TGCGCCAGCAGCTTGGCGGGGCAGGGGGGACCGGGGCAGTACTTC,CASSLAGQGGPGQYF
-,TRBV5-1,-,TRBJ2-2,TGCGCCAGCAGCTTGACGTCAGGGGCTAACACCGGGGAGCTGTTTTTT,CASSLTSGANTGELFF
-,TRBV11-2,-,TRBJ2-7,TGTGCCAGCAGCTTAGGAGGGCCGGGGCGTGAGCAGTACTTC,CASSLGGPGREQYF
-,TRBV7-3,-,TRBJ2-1,TGTGCCAGCAGCCCCACCGGCCGCAATGAGCAGTTCTTC,CASSPTGRNEQFF
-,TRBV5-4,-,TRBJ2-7,TGTGCCAGCAGCTTGGACCGGAAGCCCTACGAGCAGTACTTC,CASSLDRKPYEQYF
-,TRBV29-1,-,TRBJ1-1,TGCAGCGTTGGGCCAGGGGTTGTCACTGAAGCTTTCTTT,CSVGPGVVTEAFF
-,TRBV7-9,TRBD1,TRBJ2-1,TGTGCCAGCAGCACTCAGGGGGACATATACAATGAGCAGTTCTTC,CASSTQGDIYNEQFF
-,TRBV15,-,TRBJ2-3,TGTGCCACCAGCATCGGAATCACAGATACGCAGTATTTT,CATSIGITDTQYF
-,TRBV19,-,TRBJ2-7,TGTGCCAGTAGTATACTCCCGACAGGTTCAACCTACGAGCAGTACTTC,CASSILPTGSTYEQYF
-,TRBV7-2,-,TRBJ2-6,TGTGCCAGCACTCTGACAGTCAGCTCTGGGGCCAACGTCCTGACTTTC,CASTLTVSSGANVLTF
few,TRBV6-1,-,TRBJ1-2,TGTGCCAGCAGTGCCCGCTCAGCCTATGGCTACACCTTC,CASSARSAYGYTF
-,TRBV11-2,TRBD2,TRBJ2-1,TGTGCCAGCAGCTTCACCGTCGGGACTAGGGGCAATGAGCAGTTCTTC,CASSFTVGTRGNEQFF
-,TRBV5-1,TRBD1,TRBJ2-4,TGCGCCAGCAGCTTGGCCCGGGCCAGGGGGAAAAACATTCAGTACTTC,CASSLARARGKNIQYF
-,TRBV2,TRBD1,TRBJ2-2,TGTGCCAGCAGTGTAGGGGACAGGGACACCGGGGAGCTGTTTTTT,CASSVGDRDTGELFF
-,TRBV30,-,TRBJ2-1,TGTGCCTGGAGTGTACTATGGTGGGCCGTGTCCCATGAGCAGTTCTTC,CAWSVLWWAVSHEQFF
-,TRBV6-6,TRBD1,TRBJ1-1,TGTGCCAGCAGTATTACAGGGGGGCACACTGAAGCTTTCTTT,CASSITGGHTEAFF